This T cell receptor (beta chain) was recorded in a study of T cells in Graves' hyperthyroidism and ophthalmopathy. Using 10 ml of fresh peripheral blood, PBMCs were prepared. Trimming took off 6 bases at V and 3 bases at J, with 11 bases between the two ends. The CDR3 contains 14 residues. RNA transcripts served as the template for amplifying TCR beta CDR3 regions. Primed by the HTBI set, a first-round RT-PCR was run on the TCR CDR3. TCRdb redid the calling of the multiplex PCR reads with MiXCR, one entry per CDR3 protein. This table has about 500,000 distinct CDR3 sequences, over 15% appearing once.

The chain couples TRBV12-3 or TRBV12-4 to TRBJ1-4, with D possibly being TRBD1 (5 bases). The sequence was obtained from a woman under 30 with Graves' ophthalmopathy. Material for sequencing was blood. CDR3 in amino acids: CASRAGLANEKLFF. Written as DNA, the CDR3 is TGTGCCAGCAGAGCAGGGTTGGCTAATGAAAAACTGTTTTTT.